Listed below are T cell receptor beta chains from one sample, sequenced in a study of identical twins. One entry per CDR3 protein, called by TCRdb with MiXCR from the 5' RACE reads. The sample has about 150,000 distinct CDR3 sequences, approximately 3.5% seen once; the top ten hold about 7.8%. The sequencing sample was made of memory T cells sorted from blood. The receptors originated from a man between 18 and 35 years old in good health. Both conserved end residues are part of each CDR3. D genes are given only for firm matches. Clone size is stated in some rows and not others, as once, few, many or a class when expanded.

V gene	clone size	J gene	D gene	CDR3 DNA	CDR3 protein
TRBV12-3/TRBV12-4	many	TRBJ2-1	TRBD1	TGTGCCAGCAGGCCACAGGGGGTATCCTACAATGAGCAGTTCTTC	CASRPQGVSYNEQFF
TRBV5-1	many	TRBJ2-3	TRBD2	TGCGCCAGCAGCGTCGGGACTAGCGGGAGAGCAGATACGCAGTATTTT	CASSVGTSGRADTQYF
TRBV3-1	-	TRBJ2-1	TRBD2	TGTGCCAGCAGCCCGAGCGGGACGGGGAATGAGCAGTTCTTC	CASSPSGTGNEQFF
TRBV4-2	many	TRBJ2-1	-	TGTGCCAGCAGCCAAGACGACAATGAGCAGTTCTTC	CASSQDDNEQFF
TRBV18	many	TRBJ2-3	-	TGTGCCAGCTCACTCTATCTAAGCACAGATACGCAGTATTTT	CASSLYLSTDTQYF
TRBV20-1	many	TRBJ2-7	TRBD2	TGCAGTGCTAGCGGACTAGCGGGTTTCGGGGAGCAGTACTTC	CSASGLAGFGEQYF
TRBV6-2/TRBV6-3	-	TRBJ2-2	-	TGTGCCAGCAGTTATGGTTCCGGGGAGCTGTTTTTT	CASSYGSGELFF
TRBV10-2	many	TRBJ2-2	TRBD2	TGCGCCAGCAGTGGTACTAGCGGTAACACCGGGGAGCTGTTTTTT	CASSGTSGNTGELFF
TRBV20-1	many	TRBJ2-4	-	TGCAGTGCTCACCGCCAGGACGACCTAGCCAAAAACATTCAGTACTTC	CSAHRQDDLAKNIQYF
TRBV6-5	many	TRBJ2-7	-	TGTGCCAGCAGTTACCTGGAATCCTACGAGCAGTACTTC	CASSYLESYEQYF
TRBV7-9	-	TRBJ2-7	-	TGTGCCAGCAGCTTTTCGAGATACGAGCAGTACTTC	CASSFSRYEQYF
TRBV20-1	many	TRBJ2-1	TRBD2	TGCAGTGCTTCCGGGACTAGCGGCGATGAGCAGTTCTTC	CSASGTSGDEQFF
TRBV7-2	-	TRBJ1-4	-	TGTGCCAGCAGCTTAGCGCCCAGTGTTAGGGGAAAACTGTTTTTT	CASSLAPSVRGKLFF
TRBV20-1	many	TRBJ2-7	TRBD1	TGCAGTGCTAGAGCGAACGTCCCGGGACAGGGAAGGGAGCAGTACTTC	CSARANVPGQGREQYF
TRBV12-3/TRBV12-4	many	TRBJ2-1	TRBD1	TGTGCCAGCACCGGACAGGGGGCGATTGGTGAGCAGTTCTTC	CASTGQGAIGEQFF
TRBV5-1	many	TRBJ2-5	-	TGCGCCAGCAGCTTGGCCCTCAGTATAGAGACCCAGTACTTC	CASSLALSIETQYF
TRBV14	many	TRBJ2-3	TRBD2	TGTGCCAGCAGCTTCGGACTAGCGGGAGTCACGCAGTATTTT	CASSFGLAGVTQYF
TRBV20-1	many	TRBJ2-6	TRBD1	TGCAGTGCTAGAGGGTCGGGACAGGGGGCGTCCGGGGCCAACGTCCTGACTTTC	CSARGSGQGASGANVLTF
TRBV29-1	many	TRBJ2-5	TRBD1	TGCAGCGTCGCTAAGACAGGGGGAGAGACCCAGTACTTC	CSVAKTGGETQYF
TRBV18	many	TRBJ2-6	-	TGTGCCAGCTCAGTGGATTCTGGGGCCAACGTCCTGACTTTC	CASSVDSGANVLTF
TRBV19	-	TRBJ2-2	-	TGTGCCAGTAGTATAGATCAGTGGACAGCGAACACCGGGGAGCTGTTTTTT	CASSIDQWTANTGELFF
TRBV4-2	many	TRBJ2-7	-	TGTGCCAGCAGCCAAGGGTCCCAAGGGGTTCCCTACGAGCAGTACTTC	CASSQGSQGVPYEQYF
TRBV29-1	many	TRBJ2-1	-	TGCAGCGTTGTTGAGCGGCCCAAGCAGTTCTTC	CSVVERPKQFF
TRBV29-1	many	TRBJ2-2	-	TGCAGCGTTTTTGGGGAGGAAGGTAGCGGGGAGCTGTTTTTT	CSVFGEEGSGELFF
TRBV6-1	few	TRBJ1-3	-	TGTGCCAGCAATCTCGCCAGACTGGGAAACACCATATATTTT	CASNLARLGNTIYF
TRBV5-1	many	TRBJ2-2	-	TGCGCCAGCAGCCCACAGGGACCGAACACCGGGGAGCTGTTTTTT	CASSPQGPNTGELFF
TRBV6-2/TRBV6-3	many	TRBJ2-2	-	TGTGCCACGAGGGGAGCAGGAGGGATTTTAGGAAGCACCGGGGAGCTGTTTTTT	CATRGAGGILGSTGELFF
TRBV10-3	many	TRBJ1-3	-	TGTGCCATCAGTGACGGGTCCTCTGGAAACACCATATATTTT	CAISDGSSGNTIYF
TRBV5-1	many	TRBJ2-7	TRBD1	TGCGCCAGCAGCTTGGATGGGACAGGTCTTAGCTACGAGCAGTACTTC	CASSLDGTGLSYEQYF
TRBV5-1	few	TRBJ1-5	-	TGCGCCAGCAGGTTAGACGGCGACTCCAATCAGCCCCAGCATTTT	CASRLDGDSNQPQHF
TRBV5-6	many	TRBJ2-1	TRBD2	TGTGCCAGCAGCGCCGGACTAGCGACCTACAATGAGCAGTTCTTC	CASSAGLATYNEQFF
TRBV6-5	many	TRBJ2-5	-	TGTGCCAGCAGTCCCCACGGGGAGACCCAGTACTTC	CASSPHGETQYF
TRBV20-1	many	TRBJ2-2	-	TGCAGTGCTAGGGGCAGGGCCCCCGGAGAGAGCACCGGGGAGCTGTTTTTT	CSARGRAPGESTGELFF
TRBV11-2	many	TRBJ2-1	TRBD2	TGTGCCAGCAGCAGAGGACTAGCGGGACGTCGAGGTAATGAGCAGTTCTTC	CASSRGLAGRRGNEQFF
TRBV27	many	TRBJ2-2	-	TGTGCCAGCAGTTTTGTTATCACGTGGGGGGACACCGGGGAGCTGTTTTTT	CASSFVITWGDTGELFF
TRBV15	many	TRBJ1-5	-	TGTGCCACCAGCAGGCTTGGTAGCGGGGAACGTGGCAATCAGCCCCAGCATTTT	CATSRLGSGERGNQPQHF
TRBV29-1	many	TRBJ2-2	-	TGCAGCGTTCCGGTAGGGGGGAAATTAGGCGGGGAGCTGTTTTTT	CSVPVGGKLGGELFF
TRBV7-9	many	TRBJ1-2	-	TGTGCCAGCAGTTCCTCCGGGACATCCTATGGCTACACCTTC	CASSSSGTSYGYTF
TRBV5-5	many	TRBJ1-2	-	TGTGCCAGCAGTTCACAACCGGGACACCAGAACTATGGCTACACCTTC	CASSSQPGHQNYGYTF
TRBV6-4	many	TRBJ1-1	-	TGTGCCAGCAGTCAACATTCAGAGAACACTGAAGCTTTCTTT	CASSQHSENTEAFF
TRBV4-3	many	TRBJ2-7	TRBD1	TGCGCCAGCAGCCAAGGGGACAGCACCTACGAGCAGTACTTC	CASSQGDSTYEQYF
TRBV12-3/TRBV12-4	many	TRBJ2-1	-	TGTGCCAGCACCCTGGTCCTGGCCAATGAGCAGTTCTTC	CASTLVLANEQFF
TRBV5-4	few	TRBJ2-3	-	TGTGCCAGCAGCTTGCCCGGTAGACAGGCTGGGGCGCAGTATTTT	CASSLPGRQAGAQYF
TRBV5-1	many	TRBJ1-2	TRBD1	TGCGCCAGCAGCTTGGGAGACAGGGGGCCTGGTGGCTACACCTTC	CASSLGDRGPGGYTF
TRBV6-1	many	TRBJ2-1	TRBD1	TGTGCCAGCAGCCGTAAGGGGACAGGGTTAACGGAGCAGTTCTTC	CASSRKGTGLTEQFF
TRBV20-1	many	TRBJ2-7	TRBD2	TGCAGTGCTAGTGATTGGCGGGAGGTCTACGAGCAGTACTTC	CSASDWREVYEQYF
TRBV2	many	TRBJ1-4	TRBD1	TGTGCCAGCATTCCCCCGGGACAGACTAATGAAAAACTGTTTTTT	CASIPPGQTNEKLFF